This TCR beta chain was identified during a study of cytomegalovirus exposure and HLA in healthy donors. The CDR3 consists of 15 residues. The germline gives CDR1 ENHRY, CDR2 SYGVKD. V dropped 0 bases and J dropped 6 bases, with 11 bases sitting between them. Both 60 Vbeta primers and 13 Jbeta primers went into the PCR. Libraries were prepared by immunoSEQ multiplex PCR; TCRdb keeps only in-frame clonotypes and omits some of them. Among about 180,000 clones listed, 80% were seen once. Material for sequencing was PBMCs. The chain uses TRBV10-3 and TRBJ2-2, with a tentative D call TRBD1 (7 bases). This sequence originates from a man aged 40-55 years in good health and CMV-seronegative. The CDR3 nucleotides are TGTGCCATCAGTGAGTCCGCCAGGGGGGCCGGGGAGCTGTTTTTT. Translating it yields CAISESARGAGELFF.